What follows are 12 T cell receptor beta chains derived from one specimen sequenced in a study of patients and donors after allogeneic stem cell transplantation. TCRdb independently ran MiXCR on the RT-PCR reads; one entry per CDR3 protein. The sample yields more than 850,000 distinct CDR3 sequences, roughly 18% seen once. The sample taken for sequencing was blood, either unsorted or a sorted T cell fraction (not recorded which). All receptors come from a human donor who was either an allogeneic HSCT recipient or a stem cell or donor lymphocyte infusion donor (not recorded which). It is not recorded whose cells these are; they may come from a transplant donor.

The chain uses TRBV5-6 and TRBJ1-2; D unresolved. Between the trimmed V and J ends, which lost 4 bases and 8 bases, there was a span of 12 bases. CDR3 size: 12 residues. CDR1 SGHDT and CDR2 YYEEEE come from the germline V gene. The CDR3, as DNA: TGTGCCAGCAGCCCCTCGAGGTGGGGCTACACCTTC. Its protein product is CASSPSRWGYTF. Together with reference TRBV5-6 and TRBJ1-2, the CDR3 gives the full variable domain: DAGVTQSPTHLIKTRGQQVTLRCSPKSGHDTVSWYQQALGQGPQFIFQYYEEEERQRGNFPDRFSGHQFPNYSSELNVNALLLGDSALYLCASSPSRWGYTFGSGTRLTVV.

This clonotype has just a few counts. The chain recombines TRBV20-1 with TRBJ1-4, with D hard to call. This CDR3 contains 13 residues. The germline V and J ends were trimmed by 3 bases and 8 bases, with 13 bases remaining between them. Germline CDR1 reads DFQATT; CDR2 reads SNEGSKA (reference sequence). CDR3 DNA sequence: TGCAGTGCTAGCACTCCGGCAGGCGAAAAACTGTTTTTT. It translates to CSASTPAGEKLFF.

A few counts support this clonotype. V usage is TRBV5-6 and J usage is TRBJ1-2, with TRBD1 as a possible D gene (5 bases). The CDR3 is 15 residues long. Germline CDR1 is SGHDT and CDR2 is YYEEEE. V lost 1 base to trimming and J lost 4 bases, with 14 bases between them. The CDR3 DNA reads TGTGCCAGCAGCTTGAGGCGGGACTATACCTATGGCTACACCTTC. Protein: CASSLRRDYTYGYTF.

V is TRBV20-1 and J is TRBJ2-1; 7 bases line up with TRBD1. The CDR3 has 14 amino acids. V lost 1 base and J lost 7; bases outside the gene matches: 7. Germline CDR1 is DFQATT and CDR2 is SNEGSKA (reference sequence). CDR3 DNA sequence: TGCAGTGCTAGAGGGACATACAGGGGAAATGAGCAGTTCTTC. As protein: CSARGTYRGNEQFF.

This clonotype was detected only a few times. This chain connects TRBV4-2 to TRBJ1-1; D remains unclear. V shed 0 bases and J shed 5 bases, with 10 bases lying between them. Germline CDR1 and CDR2: LGHNA and YNFKEQ. The CDR3 is 14 amino acids. The chain's CDR3 is CASSQESGGTEAFF. CDR3 DNA: TGTGCCAGCAGCCAAGAGAGCGGCGGAACTGAAGCTTTCTTT.

This clonotype has a handful of counts. This chain joins TRBV4-3 and TRBJ2-3; TRBD2 matches 15 bases. Germline loops: CDR1 LGHNA, CDR2 YSLEER. Germline trimming cut 1 base from V and 5 bases from J; bases unmatched to any gene: 7. The CDR3 runs to 18 residues. CDR3 amino acids: CASSQAGTSGGRGDTQYF. The CDR3 nucleotides read TGCGCCAGCAGCCAAGCCGGGACTAGCGGGGGGCGGGGAGATACGCAGTATTTT.

J is TRBJ1-5 and V is TRBV5-6, with D maybe TRBD1 (6 bases). The V gene's germline CDR1 is SGHDT and CDR2 YYEEEE. The CDR3 spans 16 residues. Trimming pared 0 bases from V and 3 bases from J, leaving 13 bases between. CDR3 in amino acids: CASSLEGDTTNQPQHF. The CDR3 DNA follows: TGTGCCAGCAGCTTGGAAGGGGACACCACCAATCAGCCCCAGCATTTT.

The rearrangement links TRBV7-2 to TRBJ1-5, with a possible D match to TRBD1 (6 bases). The CDR3 extends over 16 amino acids. The V end was cut by 8 bases, the J end by 4 bases, with 21 bases between. Germline CDR1 SGHTA, CDR2 FQGNSA. The CDR3 DNA reads TGTGCCAGCCGAGCATCTCGGTCGCAGGGGAATCAGCCCCAGCATTTT. Its protein product is CASRASRSQGNQPQHF.

The table lists this clonotype with a few counts. The V call is TRBV2, the J call TRBJ2-1; D is perhaps TRBD2 (5 bases). The CDR3 is 12 residues long. The ends were cut back, 3 bases at V and 9 bases at J, with 9 bases in the middle. CDR1 is SNHLY, CDR2 FYNNEI, per germline. The CDR3 loop is CASSDLAIEQFF. The DNA for the CDR3 is TGTGCCAGCAGTGATCTAGCTATTGAGCAGTTCTTC. Based on the CDR3 plus reference TRBV2 and TRBJ2-1, the full variable domain is EPEVTQTPSHQVTQMGQEVILRCVPISNHLYFYWYRQILGQKVEFLVSFYNNEISEKSEIFDDQFSVERPDGSNFTLKIRSTKLEDSAMYFCASSDLAIEQFFGPGTRLTVL.

The rearrangement joins TRBV30 to TRBJ2-4; D not resolved. Germline-derived CDR1 and CDR2 are GTSNPN and SVGIG (reference sequence). With 8 bases removed from V and 0 bases from J, the gap between germline ends came to 20 bases. This CDR3 has 16 residues. CDR3 protein: CARSDFAALAKNIQYF. The CDR3 nucleotides are TGTGCCCGGTCCGATTTCGCTGCGCTAGCCAAAAACATTCAGTACTTC.

This clonotype was seen many times. This sequence joins TRBV20-1 and TRBJ1-2; D remains ambiguous. The CDR3 is made up of 10 amino acids. Germline V CDR1 and CDR2: DFQATT, SNEGSKA (reference sequence). Trimming stripped 2 bases from V and 8 bases from J, with 6 bases between. For the CDR3, the DNA is TGCAGTGCTAGACAGGAAGGCTACACCTTC. This translates into CSARQEGYTF.

This clonotype was observed a handful of times. The chain combines TRBV5-6 with TRBJ2-1, with 9 bases identical to TRBD1. Germline V gene data show CDR1 as SGHDT and CDR2 as YYEEEE. The junction had 3 bases not matched to a gene; V was cut back by 2 bases and J by 0 bases. The length of the CDR3 is 16 residues. The CDR3 reads CASSLMTGGSYNEQFF. The CDR3 DNA follows: TGTGCCAGCAGCTTAATGACAGGGGGCTCCTACAATGAGCAGTTCTTC.